The 17 T cell receptor beta chains below all came from one sample that was sequenced in a study of blood T cells in healthy people across ages. Then a second PCR, running roughly 6 to 12 cycles, was carried out with a sample-barcoded 5' primer and a J-beta primer mix. In TCRdb, the 5' RACE reads were re-called with MiXCR into one record per CDR3 protein. The sample yields roughly 2 million distinct CDR3 sequences, 40% to 55% seen once. The sequenced material came from blood. The receptor set was obtained from a woman aged 40 to 50 in good health.

This sequence joins TRBV29-1 and TRBJ2-7; D may match TRBD1 or TRBD2 (5 bases each). The germline V gene has CDR1 SQVTM and CDR2 ANQGSEA. V lost 6 bases, J lost 3 bases, and 15 bases lay in between. The CDR3 is made up of 13 amino acids. The CDR3 DNA is TGCAGCGTAGGGACCTCTATTGACTACGAGCAGTACTTC. It translates to CSVGTSIDYEQYF.

In its sample, this clonotype was seen once. The J gene is TRBJ2-7, the V gene TRBV24-1, with 10 bases fitting TRBD1. The length of the CDR3 is 16 residues. Germline CDR1 is KGHDR and CDR2 is SFDVKD. Trimming removed 3 bases from V and 3 bases from J; junction bases left unmatched: 7. Here the CDR3 reads CATSDGPRTGGYEQYF. The CDR3 nucleotides read TGTGCCACCAGTGATGGCCCCCGGACAGGGGGCTACGAGCAGTACTTC.

The chain combines TRBV6-6 with TRBJ1-6; D possibly corresponds to TRBD1 (6 bases). Trimming removed 2 bases at V and 10 bases at J, with 15 bases between. This CDR3 region has 15 residues. CDR1 MNHNY and CDR2 SVGAGI come from the germline V gene (reference sequence). The CDR3 region has the DNA TGTGCCAGCAGTTACCATGGGGGGGCTGGGTCACCCCTCCACTTT. Its translation: CASSYHGGAGSPLHF.

The rearrangement uses TRBV10-3 and TRBJ1-1; unclear D gene. Germline values: CDR1 ENHRY, CDR2 SYGVKD. This CDR3 has 14 amino acids. Trimming took 4 bases from V and 2 from J, leaving 11 bases between them. DNA of the CDR3: TGTGCCATCAGTGTGGTAGGGCGAAACACTGAAGCTTTCTTT. This sequence encodes CAISVVGRNTEAFF.

CDR3 sequence reads: CASSPRVTNEKLFF. DNA of the CDR3: TGTGCCAGCAGTCCCAGGGTCACTAATGAAAAACTGTTTTTT. This sequence joins TRBV12-3 or TRBV12-4 and TRBJ1-4; possibly TRBD1 for D (5 bases). This CDR3 is 14 amino acids long. V gave up 5 bases and J gave up 2 bases, with 9 bases separating them.

J is TRBJ2-5 and V is TRBV7-2, with 7 nucleotides matching TRBD2. The CDR3 loop spans 18 amino acids. The germline V gene encodes CDR1 SGHTA and CDR2 FQGNSA. After removal of 5 bases from V and 0 bases from J, the junction contained 15 bases not matched to a gene. CDR3 sequence: CASSVLWERGKYQETQYF. CDR3 DNA: TGTGCCAGCAGCGTCCTGTGGGAGCGGGGAAAGTACCAAGAGACCCAGTACTTC.

This clonotype has just a few counts. The chain has TRBV7-9 and TRBJ2-3; perhaps TRBD1 as D (5 bases). The CDR3 contains 14 residues. Germline V gene sequence: CDR1 SEHNR, CDR2 FQNEAQ (reference sequence). Trimming left V 5 bases short and J 4 bases short, with 13 bases between. The CDR3 loop reads CASSQGVPADTQYF. Written as DNA, the CDR3 is TGTGCCAGCAGCCAAGGGGTTCCGGCAGATACGCAGTATTTT. Drawing the rest from reference TRBV7-9 and TRBJ2-3, the complete variable domain is DTGVSQNPRHKITKRGQNVTFRCDPISEHNRLYWYRQTLGQGPEFLTYFQNEAQLEKSRLLSDRFSAERPKGSFSTLEIQRTEQGDSAMYLCASSQGVPADTQYFGPGTRLTVL.

The V gene is TRBV7-8, the J gene TRBJ2-3; tentative D call: TRBD1 (6 bases). This CDR3 comprises 15 residues. Trimming shortened V by 3 bases and J by 2 bases, and 12 bases separated the two germline ends. Germline-derived CDR1 and CDR2 are SGHVS and FQNEAQ. Here the CDR3 DNA reads TGTGCCAGCAGCTTTATTCGGGACAACACAGATACGCAGTATTTT. Translation gives CASSFIRDNTDTQYF.

This rearrangement joins TRBV7-2 to TRBJ2-7; D gene unclear. V lost 4 bases and J lost 7, with 11 bases in between. This CDR3 comprises 12 residues. CDR1 and CDR2 (germline): SGHTA, FQGNSA. CDR3 region: CASSYKNNEQYF. The DNA for the CDR3 is TGTGCCAGCAGCTATAAAAACAATGAGCAGTACTTC.

This rearrangement joins TRBV20-1 to TRBJ1-1; the D gene is possibly TRBD1 (5 bases). Germline V gene data show CDR1 as DFQATT and CDR2 as SNEGSKA (reference sequence). This CDR3 contains 12 residues. V lost 2 bases and J 4 bases, leaving 8 bases between the germline ends. The CDR3 DNA is TGCAGTGCTAGATTGGGGGGCACTGAAGCTTTCTTT. This translates into CSARLGGTEAFF.

The chain couples TRBV20-1 to TRBJ2-3, with 10 bases lining up with TRBD1. Losses at the gene ends were 3 bases for V and 3 bases for J; bases not matched to a gene: 15. This CDR3 is 18 amino acids long. Germline V gene sequence: CDR1 DFQATT, CDR2 SNEGSKA (reference sequence). The CDR3 region has the DNA TGCAGTGCTAGTCGAGTGGGACAGGGGTACTTGGGGACAGATACGCAGTATTTT. Its protein product is CSASRVGQGYLGTDTQYF.

This chain joins TRBV4-3 and TRBJ1-2; D is perhaps TRBD1 (5 bases). Germline lookup yields CDR1 LGHNA and CDR2 YSLEER. V lost 0 bases and J lost 8, with 10 bases in between. The CDR3 has 13 residues. The DNA of the CDR3 is TGCGCCAGCAGCCAAGATGGGGGAGAGGGCTACACCTTC. The encoded protein is CASSQDGGEGYTF.

This clonotype came up a few times. The gene calls are TRBV24-1 and TRBJ2-3; 7 bases agree with TRBD2. Germline trimming cut 1 base from V and 2 bases from J; bases unmatched to any gene: 5. The CDR3 is 16 amino acids. Germline V gene lookup returns CDR1 KGHDR and CDR2 SFDVKD. This chain's CDR3 is CATSDFKRGLTDTQYF. The CDR3 DNA is TGTGCCACCAGTGATTTCAAGCGGGGACTCACAGATACGCAGTATTTT.

The J gene is TRBJ2-1, the V gene TRBV10-3; TRBD2 matches 8 bases. Germline CDR1 reads ENHRY; CDR2 reads SYGVKD. Germline trimming cut 1 base from V and 14 bases from J; bases unmatched to any gene: 4. The CDR3 is 12 amino acids. The CDR3 sequence is CAISELRGEEFF. The DNA of the CDR3 is TGTGCCATCAGTGAGTTGCGGGGGGAAGAGTTCTTC.

For this clonotype: One end of the junction does not line up with germline, which may come from a read error. In nucleotides, the CDR3 is TGTGCCAGCGGTTTTACAGGAGGGGTGAACTATGGCTACACCTTC. As protein: CASGFTGGVNYGYTF. The rearrangement links TRBV27 to TRBJ1-2; TRBD1 is a possible D gene (5 bases). CDR1 is MNHEY and CDR2 is SMNVEV in the germline V gene (reference sequence). This CDR3 comprises 15 residues.

The V and J genes are TRBV5-5 and TRBJ2-5, with TRBD2 matching 12 bases. J gave up 4 bases and V 1 base, and 8 bases lay outside the gene matches. Germline V lookup: CDR1 SGHKS, CDR2 YYEKEE (reference sequence). The CDR3 runs 17 residues. CDR3: CASSLTLAGGLGETQYF. CDR3 nucleotides: TGTGCCAGCAGCTTGACTCTAGCGGGGGGGCTGGGAGAGACCCAGTACTTC.

The chain has TRBV6-2 or TRBV6-3 and TRBJ2-1; D remains unclear. The CDR3 has 14 amino acids. V shed 2 bases and J shed 2 bases, with 7 bases lying between them. CDR1 is MNHEY and CDR2 is SVGEGT in the germline V gene. CDR3 nucleotide sequence: TGTGCCAGCAGTTACCGGCCCCCCTACAATGAGCAGTTCTTC. Its translation is CASSYRPPYNEQFF.